The rows below give T cell receptor beta chains drawn from one sample of a study of shared clonotypes between healthy human individuals. The assay was immunoSEQ multiplex PCR, and TCRdb's table has in-frame clones only and misses some. Of about 480,000 clones listed, 75% to 80% are singletons. Sequenced input: PBMCs. The receptors shown here come from a woman aged 40 to 50 in good health. Some clones in this sample may be carry-over from other donors' samples. CDR3s include the opening cysteine and the closing phenylalanine or tryptophan. D genes are given only for firm matches. Expanded clones get a size class; other rows say once, few or many, or leave the size out.

v_gene	j_gene	abundance	d_gene	CDR3nt	CDR3aa
TRBV7-9	TRBJ2-1	few	-	TGTGCCAGCAGCTCCGGTTTTGGTGAGCAGTTCTTC	CASSSGFGEQFF
TRBV7-8	TRBJ2-2	-	TRBD2	TGTGCCACTAGCGGGAGGGCCTTCTCCGGGGAGCTGTTTTTT	CATSGRAFSGELFF
TRBV15	TRBJ2-2	-	-	TGTGCCACCAGCAGAGATGGGGAGGCCGGGGAGCTGTTTTTT	CATSRDGEAGELFF
TRBV19	TRBJ2-3	-	-	TGTGCCAGTAGTAAACGGACTACCCGCAGACCCACAGATACGCAGTATTTT	CASSKRTTRRPTDTQYF
TRBV5-1	TRBJ2-1	-	TRBD2	TGCGCCAGCAGCTTGGATGCCGGGACTACTGACAATGAGCAGTTCTTC	CASSLDAGTTDNEQFF
TRBV9	TRBJ2-7	-	TRBD1	TGTGCCAGCAGCGCTGGGACAGGGAATTACTACGAGCAGTACTTC	CASSAGTGNYYEQYF
TRBV27	TRBJ2-7	-	TRBD2	TGTGCCAGCAGGGGGACTAGCGGGAGTTTTGCCTACGAGCAGTACTTC	CASRGTSGSFAYEQYF
TRBV7-9	TRBJ2-7	-	TRBD2	TGTGCCAGCAGCTTGGGGGGGCTAGCGGGAGAGGACGAGCAGTACTTC	CASSLGGLAGEDEQYF
TRBV27	TRBJ2-5	-	-	TGTGCCAGCAGTCCTCAGGTGGGGAAAGAGACCCAGTACTTC	CASSPQVGKETQYF
TRBV10-2	TRBJ1-4	-	-	TGCGCCAGCAGTGATGGTCCTAATTGGATTTTT	CASSDGPNWIF
TRBV5-1	TRBJ2-3	-	TRBD1	TGCGCCAGCAGCAACGGACAGGGGGCAGATACGCAGTATTTT	CASSNGQGADTQYF
TRBV2	TRBJ2-7	few	TRBD2	TGTGCCAGCCTCAGCCTAGCGGGAGTGGGCGAGCAGTACTTC	CASLSLAGVGEQYF
TRBV7-6	TRBJ1-3	-	-	TGTGCCAGCAGCAGGGGAAACACCATATATTTT	CASSRGNTIYF
TRBV2	TRBJ2-5	many	-	-	CASIHFGREKTQYF
TRBV11-3	TRBJ2-1	-	-	TGTGCCAGCAGCTTAGGATGGAGGGTTCACAATGAGCAGTTCTTC	CASSLGWRVHNEQFF
TRBV10-3	TRBJ1-2	-	TRBD1	TGTGCCATCTTCTCTTCAGGACAGGGCGGTGGCTACACCTTC	CAIFSSGQGGGYTF
TRBV20-1	TRBJ2-7	-	-	TGCAGTGCTGCCACCTACGAGCAGTACTTC	CSAATYEQYF
TRBV28	TRBJ2-7	-	-	TGTGCCAGCAGTTCGCTCCAGTCCTACGAGCAGTACTTC	CASSSLQSYEQYF
TRBV5-1	TRBJ2-3	-	-	TGCGCCAGCAGCTTCGTTAGCGGACGCACAGATACGCAGTATTTT	CASSFVSGRTDTQYF
TRBV28	TRBJ1-1	-	-	TGTGCCAGCAGTTTAACCGGGGGCACTGAAGCTTTCTTT	CASSLTGGTEAFF
TRBV25-1	TRBJ2-3	-	TRBD2	TGTGCCAGCGCCCTAGCGGGAGGGAGAGATACGCAGTATTTT	CASALAGGRDTQYF
TRBV19	TRBJ2-5	-	-	TGTGCCAGTAGTATAGGAGAGGGGGACTTGAAGACCCAGTACTTC	CASSIGEGDLKTQYF
TRBV4-3	TRBJ2-2	-	-	TGCGCCAGCAGCCAAGATAGGAACACCGGGGAGCTGTTTTTT	CASSQDRNTGELFF
TRBV7-2	TRBJ2-3	-	TRBD2	TGTGCCAGCAGCTCGGGACTAGCGGGAGGAGATACGCAGTATTTT	CASSSGLAGGDTQYF
TRBV9	TRBJ2-7	-	-	TGTGCCAGCAGCGTCGCAGGGACCTTGTCCTACGAGCAGTACTTC	CASSVAGTLSYEQYF
TRBV18	TRBJ2-5	-	TRBD1	TGTGCCAGCTCACCACGGGACAGGCAAGAGACCCAGTACTTC	CASSPRDRQETQYF
TRBV10-3	TRBJ2-7	many	TRBD1	TGTGCCATCAGTGCCCGGGACAGGGTCGAGCAGTACTTC	CAISARDRVEQYF
TRBV9	TRBJ1-5	once	-	TGTGCCAGCAGCGTAGACAGCGGCAATCAGCCCCAGCATTTT	CASSVDSGNQPQHF
TRBV10-1	TRBJ2-5	-	TRBD2	TGCGCCAGCAGTGATGGAAGCGGGGGCCAAGAGACCCAGTACTTC	CASSDGSGGQETQYF
TRBV7-9	TRBJ2-3	-	-	TGTGCCAGCAGCCCCGACCCCTCCCCCCCAGATACGCAGTATTTT	CASSPDPSPPDTQYF
TRBV6-5	TRBJ1-3	-	-	TGTGCCAGCAGTTACGACACAGGGCCTGGAAACACCATATATTTT	CASSYDTGPGNTIYF
TRBV27	TRBJ1-3	-	-	TGTGCCAGCAGTTTAGGCGGACCCCCTTCTGGAAACACCATATATTTT	CASSLGGPPSGNTIYF
TRBV19	TRBJ2-3	once	TRBD2	TGTGCCAGTAGTATAGGCACTAGCGGGAGCACAGATACGCAGTATTTT	CASSIGTSGSTDTQYF
TRBV28	TRBJ2-5	-	-	TGTGCCAGCAGCCCCGGCCCAGCGGGTCCACTCCAAGAGACCCAGTACTTC	CASSPGPAGPLQETQYF
TRBV7-2	TRBJ1-5	-	-	TGTGCCAGCAGCTTAGTCGGACCGGATCAGCCCCAGCATTTT	CASSLVGPDQPQHF
TRBV18	TRBJ2-2	-	-	TGTGCCAGCTCACCAAGACAACTCACCGGGGAGCTGTTTTTT	CASSPRQLTGELFF
TRBV5-6	TRBJ1-1	-	-	TGTGCCAGCAGCTTGGCAGGGTCCGCTGAAGCTTTCTTT	CASSLAGSAEAFF
TRBV30	TRBJ2-7	-	TRBD2	TGTGCCTGGAGCCTCGGACTAGTCGGCGAGCAGTACTTC	CAWSLGLVGEQYF
TRBV11-2	TRBJ1-4	-	TRBD1	TGTGCCAGCAGCTTTCGCGGGACAGGGTATGATGAAAAACTGTTTTTT	CASSFRGTGYDEKLFF
TRBV7-8	TRBJ2-7	-	TRBD2	TGTGCCAGCAGCTTTGGGGCTAGCGGCTCCTACGAGCAGTACTTC	CASSFGASGSYEQYF
TRBV7-9	TRBJ2-7	-	-	TGTGCCAGCAGCTTAGGAACAGGGCGACAGTACGAGCAGTACTTC	CASSLGTGRQYEQYF
TRBV7-2	TRBJ2-1	-	TRBD2	TGTGCCAGCAGCTCGACTAGCGGGAGGAACAATGAGCAGTTCTTC	CASSSTSGRNNEQFF
TRBV7-9	TRBJ1-2	-	TRBD1	TGTGCCAGCAGGAAGATATTCAGGGACAGCTATGGCTACACCTTC	CASRKIFRDSYGYTF
TRBV5-1	TRBJ2-5	few	TRBD2	TGCGCCAGCAGCTTGGAGGGCGGGAGGGCTTTTGAGACCCAGTACTTC	CASSLEGGRAFETQYF
TRBV6-4	TRBJ1-3	-	-	TGTGCCAGCAGTCCACAACCGGACAGTGCCACCATATATTTT	CASSPQPDSATIYF
TRBV25-1	TRBJ2-7	-	TRBD2	TGTGCCAGCAGTGAGTCTAGCGGAGGGGTTGCATCCGAGCAGTACTTC	CASSESSGGVASEQYF